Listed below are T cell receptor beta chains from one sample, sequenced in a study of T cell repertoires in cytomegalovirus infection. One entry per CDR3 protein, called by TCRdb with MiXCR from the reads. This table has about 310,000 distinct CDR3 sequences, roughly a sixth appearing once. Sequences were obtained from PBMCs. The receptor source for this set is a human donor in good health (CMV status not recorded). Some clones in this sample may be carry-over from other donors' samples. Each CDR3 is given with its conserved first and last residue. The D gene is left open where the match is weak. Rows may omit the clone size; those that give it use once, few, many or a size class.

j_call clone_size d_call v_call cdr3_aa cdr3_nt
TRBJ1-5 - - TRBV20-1 CSARWGGVYQPQHF TGCAGTGCTAGGTGGGGAGGGGTTTACCAGCCCCAGCATTTT
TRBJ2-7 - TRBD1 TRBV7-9 CASSLGTGFEYF TGTGCCAGCAGCTTAGGGACAGGCTTTGAGTACTTC
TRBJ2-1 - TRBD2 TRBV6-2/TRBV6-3 CASSYHLPGTSGYNEQFF TGTGCCAGCAGTTACCATCTTCCCGGGACTAGCGGATACAATGAGCAGTTCTTC
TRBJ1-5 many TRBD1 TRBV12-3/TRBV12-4 CASSLATGGQPQHF TGTGCCAGCAGTTTAGCCACAGGGGGACAGCCCCAGCATTTT
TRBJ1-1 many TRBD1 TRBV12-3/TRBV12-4 CASSLVQGTAEAFF TGTGCCAGCAGTTTAGTACAGGGGACCGCTGAAGCTTTCTTT
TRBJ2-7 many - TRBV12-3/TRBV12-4 CASSLKGGVTYEQYF TGTGCCAGCAGTTTAAAGGGGGGGGTGACCTACGAGCAGTACTTC
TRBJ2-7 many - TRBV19 CASSDTAYVVGEQYF TGTGCCAGTAGTGATACAGCCTATGTCGTCGGCGAGCAGTACTTC
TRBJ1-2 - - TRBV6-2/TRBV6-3 CASVSGQGLGGYTF -
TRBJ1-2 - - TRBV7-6 CASSLGGLTYGYTF TGTGCCAGCAGCTTAGGAGGGTTAACTTATGGCTACACCTTC
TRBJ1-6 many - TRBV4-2 CASSQADSRSSYNSPLHF TGTGCCAGCAGCCAAGCCGACAGCAGAAGCTCCTATAATTCACCCCTCCACTTT
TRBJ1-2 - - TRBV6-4 CASSVVGGYGYTF TGTGCCAGCAGCGTGGTAGGGGGCTATGGCTACACCTTC
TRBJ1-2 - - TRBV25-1 CASSRPGVGYTF TGTGCCAGCAGCCGGCCAGGGGTCGGCTACACCTTC
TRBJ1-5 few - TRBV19 CASSIFGSNQPQHF TGTGCCAGTAGTATTTTCGGTAGCAATCAGCCCCAGCATTTT
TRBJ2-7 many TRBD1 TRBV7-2 CASTSGRGPYEQYF TGTGCCAGCACCTCCGGCAGGGGGCCCTACGAGCAGTACTTC
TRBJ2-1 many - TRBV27 CASTALGGGDNEQFF TGTGCCAGCACCGCTCTAGGTGGTGGAGACAATGAGCAGTTCTTC
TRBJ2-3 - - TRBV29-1 CSVLHGSTDTQYF TGCAGCGTCTTACACGGGAGCACAGATACGCAGTATTTT
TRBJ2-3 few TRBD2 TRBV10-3 CAISSGLAAAEDTQYF TGTGCCATCAGTTCGGGACTAGCGGCAGCGGAAGATACGCAGTATTTT
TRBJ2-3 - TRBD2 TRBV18 CASSPTSGGPFTDTQYF TGTGCCAGCTCACCAACTAGCGGGGGACCCTTCACAGATACGCAGTATTTT
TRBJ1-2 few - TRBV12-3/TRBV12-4 CASSLVGRGVIYGYTF TGTGCCAGCAGTTTAGTGGGGCGGGGGGTTATCTATGGCTACACCTTC
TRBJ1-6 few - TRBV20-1 CSARAGPPKGSYNSPLHF TGCAGTGCTAGAGCCGGGCCCCCGAAGGGCTCCTATAATTCACCCCTCCACTTT
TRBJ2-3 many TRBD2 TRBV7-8 CASSLHWRGSSSTDTQYF TGTGCCAGCAGCTTACACTGGCGGGGGTCCTCTAGCACAGATACGCAGTATTTT
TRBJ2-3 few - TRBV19 CASSMFLGLTDTQYF TGTGCCAGTAGTATGTTTCTCGGACTCACAGATACGCAGTATTTT
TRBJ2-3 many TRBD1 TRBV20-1 CSARDRTGGGRGGTDTQYF TGCAGTGCTAGAGATAGGACAGGGGGCGGCCGGGGGGGCACAGATACGCAGTATTTT
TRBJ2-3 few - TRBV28 CASSWATGGTDTQYF TGTGCCAGCAGTTGGGCAACAGGAGGCACAGATACGCAGTATTTT
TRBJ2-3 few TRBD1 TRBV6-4 CASSGGSTGADPQYF TGTGCCAGCAGCGGCGGGTCGACAGGGGCCGACCCGCAGTATTTT
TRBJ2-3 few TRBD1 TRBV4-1 CASSLLDRGNTDTQYF TGCGCCAGCAGCCTATTGGACAGGGGGAACACAGATACGCAGTATTTT
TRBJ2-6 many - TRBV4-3 CASSQVGGANVLTF TGCGCCAGCAGCCAAGTCGGGGGGGCCAACGTCCTGACTTTC
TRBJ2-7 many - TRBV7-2 CASSDPSGEQYF TGTGCCAGCAGTGACCCCTCAGGGGAGCAGTACTTC
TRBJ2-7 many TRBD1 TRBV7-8 CASSYDRGQYEQYF TGTGCCAGCAGCTATGACAGGGGGCAATACGAGCAGTACTTC
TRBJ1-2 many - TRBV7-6 CASSLLVLSNYGYTF TGTGCCAGCAGCTTACTTGTCTTGTCTAACTATGGCTACACCTTC
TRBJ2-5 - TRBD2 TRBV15 CATSRALRGVQETQYF TGTGCCACCAGCAGGGCGTTACGGGGGGTACAAGAGACCCAGTACTTC
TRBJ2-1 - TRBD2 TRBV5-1 CASSLASTSGGARNEQFF TGCGCCAGCAGCTTGGCATCCACTAGCGGGGGGGCGCGGAATGAGCAGTTCTTC
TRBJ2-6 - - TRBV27 CASSPTFSGASFSGANVLTF TGTGCCAGCAGTCCAACCTTCTCCGGGGCGAGTTTCTCTGGGGCCAACGTCCTGACTTTC
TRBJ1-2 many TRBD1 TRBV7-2 CASSPGQEGGYTF TGTGCCAGCAGCCCGGGACAGGAGGGTGGCTACACCTTC
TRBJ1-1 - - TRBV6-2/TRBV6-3 CASKIRGRGLDTEAFF TGTGCCAGCAAAATCCGTGGACGGGGCTTGGACACTGAAGCTTTCTTT
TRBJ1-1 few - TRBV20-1 CSARALDRNTEAFF TGCAGTGCTCGAGCATTAGACAGAAACACTGAAGCTTTCTTT
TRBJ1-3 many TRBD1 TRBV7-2 CASSSTGLSGNTIYF TGTGCCAGCAGCTCGACAGGGTTGTCTGGAAACACCATATATTTT
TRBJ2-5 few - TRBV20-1 CSAGGPQETQYF TGCAGTGCGGGGGGGCCCCAAGAGACCCAGTACTTC
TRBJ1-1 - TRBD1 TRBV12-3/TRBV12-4 CASSLGGTGGAEAFF TGTGCCAGCAGTTTAGGTGGGACAGGGGGGGCTGAAGCTTTCTTT
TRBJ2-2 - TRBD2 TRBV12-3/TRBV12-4 CASSHPAGAITGELFF TGTGCCAGCAGCCACCCAGCGGGGGCCATCACCGGGGAGCTGTTTTTT
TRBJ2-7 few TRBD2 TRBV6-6 CASSHAGGPVNEQYF TGTGCCAGCAGCCACGCGGGGGGGCCAGTCAACGAGCAGTACTTC
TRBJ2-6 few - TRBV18 CASSPPLGQGSGANVLTF TGTGCCAGCTCACCACCTTTGGGCCAGGGCTCTGGGGCCAACGTCCTGACTTTC
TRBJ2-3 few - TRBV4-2 CASSQMQGSGTDTQYF TGTGCCAGCAGCCAAATGCAGGGTTCCGGGACAGATACGCAGTATTTT